This T cell receptor (beta chain) came from a study of blood T cell repertoires in COVID-19. V was trimmed by 6 bases and J by 6 bases, leaving 8 bases between them. The CDR3 spans 11 residues. From germline, CDR1 is MNHNY and CDR2 SVGAGI (reference sequence). Sequencing used immunoSEQ multiplex PCR; TCRdb keeps in-frame clones, though not all of them. The table has 210,000 or so clones, around nine tenths seen once. This TCR was sampled from a woman aged 18-29 years who had recovered from COVID-19. The J gene is TRBJ1-1, the V gene TRBV6-6; D gene ambiguous. What was sequenced was peripheral blood. The CDR3 sequence is CASSAGSEAFF. CDR3 DNA: TGTGCCAGCAGCGCGGGGTCTGAAGCTTTCTTT.